A selection of T cell receptor beta chains follows, all from one sample in a study of cytomegalovirus exposure and HLA in healthy donors. The data were produced by immunoSEQ multiplex PCR, yet TCRdb's version contains in-frame clones alone and is incomplete. There are tens of thousands of clones in the sample; around three quarters occur only once, and about 6% lies in the top ten. Sequencing used PBMCs. The receptor set was obtained from a man aged 45-60 years in good health and CMV-seronegative. The CDR3 runs from the conserved cysteine through the conserved F or W. The D gene is left open where the match is weak. Clone sizes are given selectively: once, few, many, or a class where the clone is expanded.

V	D	length	size	J	DNA	CDR3
TRBV5-4	NA	13	once	TRBJ1-2	TGTGCCAGCAGCGATGAACAGGGCTATGGCTACACCTTC	CASSDEQGYGYTF
TRBV7-9	NA	16	NA	TRBJ1-1	TGTGCCAGCAGCCTAATGGGTGGAGCAATGAACACTGAAGCTTTCTTT	CASSLMGGAMNTEAFF
TRBV5-1	NA	13	NA	TRBJ1-1	TGCGCCAGCAGCTTGGATGTATTCACTGAAGCTTTCTTT	CASSLDVFTEAFF
TRBV6-6	NA	15	NA	TRBJ1-6	TGTGCCAGCAGGGGGGGGGTGGGGACCAATTCACCCCTCCACTTT	CASRGGVGTNSPLHF
TRBV18	NA	16	NA	TRBJ1-6	TGTGCCAGCTCACCGATTTTAGTCCCGCAATGGTCACCCCTCCACTTT	CASSPILVPQWSPLHF
TRBV7-9	NA	14	NA	TRBJ1-6	TGTGCCAGCAGCTTAGTTACGAGCCATTCACCCCTCCACTTT	CASSLVTSHSPLHF
TRBV5-1	TRBD2	14	NA	TRBJ2-7	TGCGCCAGCAGCTTGGTGGCGGGAGACCGCGAGCAGTACTTC	CASSLVAGDREQYF
TRBV14	NA	15	NA	TRBJ1-6	TGTGCCAGCAGCCAAGAAGCAGGGCGCGAGGCACCCCTCCACTTT	CASSQEAGREAPLHF
TRBV28	TRBD1	16	NA	TRBJ1-1	TGTGCCAGCACCACATCTGAGGCAGGGGGAGAGGTGAGAGCTTTCTTT	CASTTSEAGGEVRAFF
TRBV28	NA	15	NA	TRBJ2-5	TGTGCCAGCAGTTTATTCCCAAGGGGACTAGAGACCCAGTACTTC	CASSLFPRGLETQYF
TRBV10-3	TRBD1	15	few	TRBJ2-1	TGTGCCATCAGGAACCGGGACAGGGACTACAATGAGCAGTTCTTC	CAIRNRDRDYNEQFF
TRBV5-1	TRBD2	15	few	TRBJ2-2	TGCGCCAGCAGCTTGGATCTAGCGGGAGCCGGGGAGCTGTTTTTT	CASSLDLAGAGELFF
TRBV7-9	NA	14	NA	TRBJ1-1	TGTGCCAGCAACCTACAGGGTGCGAACACTGAAGCTTTCTTT	CASNLQGANTEAFF
TRBV18	NA	15	NA	TRBJ1-5	TGTGCCAGCTCACCATCGGAAGGCGGGAGAGAGCCCCAGCATTTT	CASSPSEGGREPQHF
TRBV10-2	NA	13	NA	TRBJ2-7	TGCGCCAGCAGTGTTGCCCCCCGCGGGGAGCAGTACTTC	CASSVAPRGEQYF
TRBV5-1	TRBD1	17	NA	TRBJ2-3	TGCGCCAGCAGCTTGAGTAGGGGGACAGGTTGGGGAGATACGCAGTATTTT	CASSLSRGTGWGDTQYF
TRBV7-9	TRBD1	15	NA	TRBJ1-2	TGTGCCAGCAGCTTACGGTGGGGACAGAACTATGGCTACACCTTC	CASSLRWGQNYGYTF
TRBV2	NA	14	NA	TRBJ1-5	TGTGCCAGCAGTGAAGCGCTTAGGGAGCAGCCCCAGCATTTT	CASSEALREQPQHF
TRBV30	NA	12	NA	TRBJ1-1	TGTGCCCTAGGGACTGCCCGCGCTGAAGCTTTCTTT	CALGTARAEAFF
TRBV19	NA	15	NA	TRBJ2-1	TGTGCCAGTAGACGAACTCGGAGCTCCTACAATGAGCAGTTCTTC	CASRRTRSSYNEQFF
TRBV7-2	TRBD2	15	NA	TRBJ2-3	TGTGCCAGCAGCTTAGGGACTAGCGGGATGAATACGCAGTATTTT	CASSLGTSGMNTQYF
TRBV25-1	NA	18	NA	TRBJ2-5	TGTGCCAGCAGTGAGTTTAGGGGGTCAGGGGCAGTAGAAGAGACCCAGTACTTC	CASSEFRGSGAVEETQYF
TRBV10-3	NA	12	NA	TRBJ2-7	TGTGCCATCAGTGACCTCTCCTACGAGCAGTACTTC	CAISDLSYEQYF
TRBV7-2	NA	15	NA	TRBJ2-3	TGTGCCAGCAGCCAATACGGGGGTGGGGCAGATACGCAGTATTTT	CASSQYGGGADTQYF
TRBV6-5	NA	13	NA	TRBJ1-2	TGTGCCAGCAGGAGTACACCGACTTCTGGCTACACCTTC	CASRSTPTSGYTF
TRBV7-9	NA	11	NA	TRBJ1-4	TGTGCCAGCAGCCCCTCGGGGGAACTGTTTTTT	CASSPSGELFF
TRBV5-4	TRBD2	18	once	TRBJ2-3	TGTGCCAGCAGCCCGGGACTAGCGGGGGGGAAGGGCACAGATACGCAGTATTTT	CASSPGLAGGKGTDTQYF
TRBV30	NA	15	once	TRBJ1-3	TGTGCCTGGAGTGTAGGCGGATACTCTGGAAACACCATATATTTT	CAWSVGGYSGNTIYF
TRBV27	NA	14	NA	TRBJ2-1	TGTGCCAGCAGTTTGGGGACTTCCTACAATGAGCAGTTCTTC	CASSLGTSYNEQFF
TRBV4-2	TRBD1	15	NA	TRBJ1-4	TGTGCCAGCAGCCAATCCGGGACAGAGAGTGAAAAACTGTTTTTT	CASSQSGTESEKLFF
TRBV9	NA	16	NA	TRBJ2-3	TGTGCCAGCAGCCCTAGGCCCTCCCCCGTAACAGATACGCAGTATTTT	CASSPRPSPVTDTQYF
TRBV5-4	NA	14	NA	TRBJ2-3	TGTGCCAGCAGCTTGGTGGGCAGCACAGATACGCAGTATTTT	CASSLVGSTDTQYF
TRBV7-8	NA	13	NA	TRBJ2-7	TGTGCCAGCAGCTTAACAGAATCCTACGAGCAGTACTTC	CASSLTESYEQYF
TRBV29-1	NA	13	NA	TRBJ1-1	TGCAGCGTTGACTCAGGGATGAACACTGAAGCTTTCTTT	CSVDSGMNTEAFF
TRBV5-1	NA	13	once	TRBJ1-1	TGCGCCAGCAGAGAAACCAGGGTCACTGAAGCTTTCTTT	CASRETRVTEAFF
TRBV9	NA	11	NA	TRBJ1-4	TGTGCCAGCAGCGTAGAGTGGGCCCGAATTTTT	CASSVEWARIF
TRBV11-2	TRBD1	16	few	TRBJ1-2	TGTGCCAGCACCCGAGGGTTCCGGGACAGGCAACTTGGCTACACCTTC	CASTRGFRDRQLGYTF
TRBV28	NA	14	NA	TRBJ1-2	TGTGCCAGCAGTAGATACGACAGCTCCTATGGCTACACCTTC	CASSRYDSSYGYTF
TRBV6-6	NA	14	NA	TRBJ2-3	TGTGCCAGCAGTTACTGGCCACCCCCAGATACGCAGTATTTT	CASSYWPPPDTQYF
TRBV5-1	TRBD1	19	few	TRBJ1-6	TGCGCCAGCAGCCGAAACCGGGACAGGGGTGTCAAGGGAAATTCACCCCTCCACTTT	CASSRNRDRGVKGNSPLHF
TRBV2	NA	12	NA	TRBJ2-1	TGTGCCAGCAGTGAAGGGACTCCCGGGCAGTTCTTC	CASSEGTPGQFF
TRBV19	TRBD2	13	NA	TRBJ2-6	TGTGCCAGTCAACTAGCGGGGTACGACGTCCTGACTTTC	CASQLAGYDVLTF
TRBV30	TRBD1	15	NA	TRBJ1-5	TGTGCCTGGAGTCTCATGGGACAGGGGTATCAGCCCCAGCATTTT	CAWSLMGQGYQPQHF
TRBV30	NA	14	NA	TRBJ1-2	TGTGCCTGGAGTGAGGAGGTGGGCGCCGAGGGCTACACCTTC	CAWSEEVGAEGYTF
TRBV28	TRBD1	13	NA	TRBJ1-2	TGTGCCAGCAGATCGACAGGGGCTGGAGGCTACACCTTC	CASRSTGAGGYTF
TRBV6-5	TRBD1	13	NA	TRBJ1-2	TGTGCCAGCAGACTTCGGACAGGATATGGCTACACCTTC	CASRLRTGYGYTF
TRBV29-1	NA	15	NA	TRBJ1-3	TGCAGCGTTGGAGCGGGGGGCGCGGAGGGAAACACCATATATTTT	CSVGAGGAEGNTIYF
TRBV28	NA	12	NA	TRBJ1-2	TGTGCCAGCACCGCCCCTTCTAATGGCTACACCTTC	CASTAPSNGYTF
TRBV29-1	NA	12	NA	TRBJ1-2	TGCAGCGTTGAAAGGCCAGGAGGTGGCTACACCTTC	CSVERPGGGYTF
TRBV19	TRBD1	14	NA	TRBJ2-5	TGTGCCAGTAGTTCGAAGGGGGCCGGTGAGACCCAGTACTTC	CASSSKGAGETQYF
TRBV7-8	TRBD2	15	NA	TRBJ2-1	TGTGCCAGCAGCCCCTTTCGGGGGGCCTACAATGAGCAGTTCTTC	CASSPFRGAYNEQFF
TRBV2	TRBD2	18	NA	TRBJ2-3	TGTGCCACCTCAACCGAAAAAGGGCTAGCGGGGATAACAGATACGCAGTATTTT	CATSTEKGLAGITDTQYF
TRBV18	NA	19	few	TRBJ1-3	TGTGCCAGCTCATCGATTATTGCGGGGCAGGGAAAGGCTGGAAACACCATATATTTT	CASSSIIAGQGKAGNTIYF
TRBV11-2	TRBD2	16	NA	TRBJ2-5	TGTGCCAGCAGCTTAGGTCTAGCGGAAAGCAAAGAGACCCAGTACTTC	CASSLGLAESKETQYF
TRBV12-5	TRBD1	13	NA	TRBJ2-2	TGTGCTAGTGGTGTCACAGGGGGCGGGGAGCTGTTTTTT	CASGVTGGGELFF
TRBV2	NA	15	NA	TRBJ1-6	TGTGCCAGCAGCGTTGGACAGATGGATAATTCACCCCTCCACTTT	CASSVGQMDNSPLHF
TRBV19	NA	14	NA	TRBJ2-3	TGTGCCAGTAGTATAGAAAGCGCCACAGATACGCAGTATTTT	CASSIESATDTQYF